Listed below are T cell receptor beta chains from one sample, sequenced in a study of shared clonotypes between healthy human individuals. This table comes from immunoSEQ multiplex PCR, and its TCRdb copy is limited to in-frame clones, with some not included. The sample shows 530,000 or so clones, over 75% of them seen only once. Material for sequencing was PBMCs. The receptor source for this set is a woman between 35 and 50 years old in good health. Some clones in this sample may be carry-over from other donors' samples. Each CDR3 is given with its conserved first and last residue. The order of the fields is clone size, V gene, D gene, J gene, CDR3 protein, CDR3 DNA. D genes are given only for firm matches. A row's size may be missing; if present it is once, few, many or a size class.

clone_size: -
v_call: TRBV18
d_call: TRBD1
j_call: TRBJ2-7
cdr3_aa: CASSQDRGIQDGQYF
cdr3_nt: TGTGCCAGCTCACAGGACAGGGGTATACAGGACGGGCAGTACTTC

clone_size: few
v_call: TRBV27
d_call: -
j_call: TRBJ1-5
cdr3_aa: CASWRGGNQPQHF
cdr3_nt: TGTGCCAGCTGGAGAGGGGGCAATCAGCCCCAGCATTTT

clone_size: once
v_call: TRBV6-1
d_call: TRBD1
j_call: TRBJ1-2
cdr3_aa: CASSEGGTGVSMDGYTF
cdr3_nt: TGTGCCAGCAGTGAAGGGGGGACAGGGGTGTCGATGGATGGCTACACCTTC

clone_size: -
v_call: TRBV19
d_call: -
j_call: TRBJ2-7
cdr3_aa: CASSMEDGGPYEQYF
cdr3_nt: TGTGCCAGTAGTATGGAAGATGGGGGACCCTACGAGCAGTACTTC

clone_size: -
v_call: TRBV15
d_call: -
j_call: TRBJ1-5
cdr3_aa: CATSRPGQPQHF
cdr3_nt: TGTGCCACCAGCAGGCCAGGTCAGCCCCAGCATTTT

clone_size: -
v_call: TRBV28
d_call: -
j_call: TRBJ1-2
cdr3_aa: CASSPDSKYYGYTF
cdr3_nt: TGTGCCAGCAGTCCGGACAGTAAATACTATGGCTACACCTTC

clone_size: -
v_call: TRBV18
d_call: -
j_call: TRBJ1-3
cdr3_aa: CASSPPGTRSGNTIYF
cdr3_nt: TGTGCCAGCTCACCACCAGGGACTCGCTCTGGAAACACCATATATTTT

clone_size: -
v_call: TRBV11-3
d_call: -
j_call: TRBJ2-2
cdr3_aa: CASSLLNTGELFF
cdr3_nt: TGTGCCAGCAGCTTACTAAACACCGGGGAGCTGTTTTTT

clone_size: -
v_call: TRBV7-9
d_call: TRBD2
j_call: TRBJ2-7
cdr3_aa: CASSLLAGAYEQYF
cdr3_nt: TGTGCCAGCAGCTTACTAGCGGGAGCCTACGAGCAGTACTTC

clone_size: -
v_call: TRBV4-1
d_call: -
j_call: TRBJ2-5
cdr3_aa: CASSRGRGALGQETQYF
cdr3_nt: TGCGCCAGCAGCCGAGGCAGGGGGGCTCTGGGCCAAGAGACCCAGTACTTC

clone_size: -
v_call: TRBV4-3
d_call: -
j_call: TRBJ1-3
cdr3_aa: CASSQLRQSSGNTIYF
cdr3_nt: TGCGCCAGCAGCCAACTTAGACAGTCCTCTGGAAACACCATATATTTT

clone_size: -
v_call: TRBV6-5
d_call: -
j_call: TRBJ2-3
cdr3_aa: CASSYGTRASTDTQYF
cdr3_nt: TGTGCCAGCAGTTACGGGACGCGAGCTAGCACAGATACGCAGTATTTT

clone_size: -
v_call: TRBV7-3
d_call: TRBD2
j_call: TRBJ2-5
cdr3_aa: CASSPGLAGRETQYF
cdr3_nt: TGTGCCAGCAGTCCGGGACTAGCGGGAAGAGAGACCCAGTACTTC

clone_size: -
v_call: TRBV7-2
d_call: -
j_call: TRBJ2-7
cdr3_aa: CASSLVPGTALQNGQYF
cdr3_nt: TGTGCCAGCAGCTTAGTGCCGGGAACCGCTTTACAGAACGGGCAGTACTTC

clone_size: few
v_call: TRBV9
d_call: -
j_call: TRBJ2-1
cdr3_aa: CASSPSGSSYNEQFF
cdr3_nt: TGTGCCAGCAGCCCCTCTGGGAGCTCCTACAATGAGCAGTTCTTC

clone_size: -
v_call: TRBV7-2
d_call: -
j_call: TRBJ2-5
cdr3_aa: CASSTGTNQETQYF
cdr3_nt: TGTGCCAGCAGCACCGGGACAAATCAAGAGACCCAGTACTTC

clone_size: few
v_call: TRBV13
d_call: -
j_call: TRBJ2-7
cdr3_aa: CASSLGDRDTYEQYF
cdr3_nt: TGTGCCAGCAGCTTAGGTGACCGGGACACCTACGAGCAGTACTTC

clone_size: -
v_call: TRBV29-1
d_call: -
j_call: TRBJ1-1
cdr3_aa: CSVEVRGTEALF
cdr3_nt: TGCAGCGTTGAAGTTAGGGGAACTGAAGCTCTCTTT

clone_size: -
v_call: TRBV19
d_call: TRBD1
j_call: TRBJ1-3
cdr3_aa: CASSRGQAGNTIYF
cdr3_nt: TGTGCCAGTAGTAGGGGACAGGCTGGAAACACCATATATTTT

clone_size: -
v_call: TRBV7-3
d_call: -
j_call: TRBJ2-2
cdr3_aa: CASSTQEGRELFF
cdr3_nt: TGTGCCAGCAGCACCCAGGAGGGCAGGGAGCTGTTTTTT

clone_size: -
v_call: TRBV4-3
d_call: -
j_call: TRBJ2-1
cdr3_aa: CASSQERGTYNEQFF
cdr3_nt: TGCGCCAGCAGCCAAGAACGGGGTACCTACAATGAGCAGTTCTTC

clone_size: -
v_call: TRBV29-1
d_call: TRBD1
j_call: TRBJ2-7
cdr3_aa: CSVEAGTGSSYEQYF
cdr3_nt: TGCAGCGTTGAAGCAGGGACAGGGTCAAGCTACGAGCAGTACTTC

clone_size: -
v_call: TRBV2
d_call: -
j_call: TRBJ2-3
cdr3_aa: CASSEVGDTQYF
cdr3_nt: TGTGCCAGCAGTGAAGTGGGGGATACGCAGTATTTT

clone_size: once
v_call: TRBV6-6
d_call: -
j_call: TRBJ2-2
cdr3_aa: CASSIPGGFGELFF
cdr3_nt: TGTGCCAGCAGTATACCCGGAGGGTTCGGGGAGCTGTTTTTT